This T cell receptor beta chain is from a study of blood T cell repertoires in COVID-19. Study information: Researchers got acute and convalescent COVID-19 samples from the United States, Italy and Spain. Sample material is recorded as cDNA or gDNA derived from T cells, B-cell-depleted T cells, or PBMCs.

This clone was seen only a few times. The repertoire was sequenced with immunoSEQ multiplex PCR; TCRdb's copy has only in-frame clones and lacks some. The table has about 260,000 clones, over 80% seen once. The germline CDR1 and CDR2 sequences are SGHNT and YYREEE (reference sequence). CDR3 size: 13 residues. V was shortened by 4 bases and J by 5 bases, with 12 bases between the two germline ends. The sequenced sample consisted of peripheral blood. This rearrangement joins TRBV5-4 to TRBJ1-1, with a tentative D call TRBD1 (5 bases). This TCR derives from a woman between 40 and 50 years old who had recovered from COVID-19. The CDR3 DNA reads TGTGCCAGCAGCCCCGGGACTAGGACTGAAGCTTTCTTT. As protein: CASSPGTRTEAFF. Complete variable domain (other parts from reference TRBV5-4 and TRBJ1-1): ETGVTQSPTHLIKTRGQQVTLRCSSQSGHNTVSWYQQALGQGPQFIFQYYREEENGRGNFPPRFSGLQFPNYSSELNVNALELDDSALYLCASSPGTRTEAFFGQGTRLTVV.